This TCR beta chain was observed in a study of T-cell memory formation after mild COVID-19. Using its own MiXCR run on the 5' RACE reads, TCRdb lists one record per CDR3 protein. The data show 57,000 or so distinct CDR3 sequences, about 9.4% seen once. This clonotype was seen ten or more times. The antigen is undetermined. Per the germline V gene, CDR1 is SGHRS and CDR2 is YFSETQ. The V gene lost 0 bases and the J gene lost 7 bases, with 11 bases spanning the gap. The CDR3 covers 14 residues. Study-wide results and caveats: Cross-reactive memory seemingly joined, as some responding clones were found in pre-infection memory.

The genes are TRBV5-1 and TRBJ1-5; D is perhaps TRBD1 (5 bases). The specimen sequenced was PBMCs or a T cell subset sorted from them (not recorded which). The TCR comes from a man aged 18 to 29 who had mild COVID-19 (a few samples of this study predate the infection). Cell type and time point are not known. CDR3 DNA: TGCGCCAGCAGCTTGGATCAGGGAGGCCAGCCCCAGCATTTT. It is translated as CASSLDQGGQPQHF.